The sample holds many counts of the clone carrying this TCR beta chain. The sample belongs to a study of early T cells in non-severe SARS-CoV-2 infection. One entry per CDR3 protein, called by TCRdb with MiXCR from the 5' RACE reads. The table records tens of thousands of distinct CDR3 sequences, approximately 6.1% of them present only once. The CDR3 has 15 residues. V was clipped by 6 bases and J by 3 bases; unmatched bases: 4. CDR1 and CDR2 from the germline V gene are MNHEY and SVGAGI. The rearrangement uses TRBV6-5 and TRBJ2-1; TRBD2 agrees at 11 bases. The receptor comes from an adult who was a healthcare worker with PCR-confirmed SARS-CoV-2 infection or an uninfected control (not recorded which). The sample was whole blood. The CDR3 region has the DNA TGTGCCAGCAGCATTACTAGCGGGAGCTACAATGAGCAGTTCTTC. It specifies CASSITSGSYNEQFF.